This TCR beta chain was captured by sequencing in a study of T cells in localized non-small cell lung cancer. Points from the study as a whole: Investigators sequenced only a single tumor region, leaving heterogeneity possible. Longer survival (overall) was linked to higher T cell density in blood.

TCRdb's table, derived via immunoSEQ multiplex PCR, lists solely in-frame clones and lacks some. The data show fewer than 100,000 clones, with 80% seen just once and about a tenth held by the top ten. Of note for this clone: Its cognate antigen is unknown.

The sample consisted of peripheral blood, taken before any cancer treatment. The source of this sequence is a female donor older than 55 with stage I lung adenocarcinoma.

The CDR3 is CASSFGSGRAYEQYF. The CDR3 nucleotides are TGTGCCAGCAGCTTCGGTAGCGGGAGGGCCTACGAGCAGTACTTC. This chain links TRBV5-6 with TRBJ2-7; 11 bases map to TRBD2. The CDR3 runs to 15 residues. V dropped 2 bases and J dropped 2; count of bases not matched to a gene: 3. The germline gives CDR1 SGHDT, CDR2 YYEEEE.